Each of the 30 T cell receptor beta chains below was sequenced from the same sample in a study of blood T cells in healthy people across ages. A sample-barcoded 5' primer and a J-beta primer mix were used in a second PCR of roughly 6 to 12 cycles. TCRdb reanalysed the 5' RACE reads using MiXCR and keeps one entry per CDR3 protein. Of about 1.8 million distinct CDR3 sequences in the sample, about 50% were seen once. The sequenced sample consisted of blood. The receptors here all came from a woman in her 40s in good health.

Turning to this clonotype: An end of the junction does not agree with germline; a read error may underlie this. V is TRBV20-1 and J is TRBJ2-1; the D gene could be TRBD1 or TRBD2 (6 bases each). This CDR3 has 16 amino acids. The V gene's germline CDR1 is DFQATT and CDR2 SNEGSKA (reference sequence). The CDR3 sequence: CSADSRVGLGGYERFF. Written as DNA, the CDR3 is TGCAGTGCCGACAGTAGAGTAGGTCTAGGGGGGTATGAGCGGTTCTTC.

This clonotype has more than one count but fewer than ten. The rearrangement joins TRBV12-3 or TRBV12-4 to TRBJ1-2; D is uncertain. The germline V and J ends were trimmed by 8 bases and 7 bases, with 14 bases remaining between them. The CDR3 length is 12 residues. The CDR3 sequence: CASSSDRFGYTF. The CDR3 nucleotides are TGTGCCAGCTCTAGTGACCGGTTTGGCTACACCTTC.

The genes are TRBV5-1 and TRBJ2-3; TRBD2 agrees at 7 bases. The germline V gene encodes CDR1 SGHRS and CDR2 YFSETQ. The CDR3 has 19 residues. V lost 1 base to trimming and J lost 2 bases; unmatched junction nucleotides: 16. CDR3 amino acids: CASSLWSAGGGGNTDTQYF. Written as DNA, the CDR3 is TGCGCCAGCAGCTTGTGGAGTGCCGGTGGGGGGGGAAACACAGATACGCAGTATTTT. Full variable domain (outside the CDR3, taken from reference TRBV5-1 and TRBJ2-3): KAGVTQTPRYLIKTRGQQVTLSCSPISGHRSVSWYQQTPGQGLQFLFEYFSETQRNKGNFPGRFSGRQFSNSRSEMNVSTLELGDSALYLCASSLWSAGGGGNTDTQYFGPGTRLTVL.

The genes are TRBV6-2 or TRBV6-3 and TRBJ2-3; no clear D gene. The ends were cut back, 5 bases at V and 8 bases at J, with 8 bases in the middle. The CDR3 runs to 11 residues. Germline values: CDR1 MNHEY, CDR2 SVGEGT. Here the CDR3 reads CASSVPATQYF. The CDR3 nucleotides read TGTGCCAGCAGTGTCCCAGCTACGCAGTATTTT.

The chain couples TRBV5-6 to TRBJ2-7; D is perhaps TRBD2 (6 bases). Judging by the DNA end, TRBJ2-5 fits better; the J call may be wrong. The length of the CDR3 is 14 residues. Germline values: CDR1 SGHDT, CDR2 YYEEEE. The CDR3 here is CASSPEGLPETQYF. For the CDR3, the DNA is TGTGCCAGCAGCCCCGAGGGACTTCCAGAGACCCAGTACTTC.

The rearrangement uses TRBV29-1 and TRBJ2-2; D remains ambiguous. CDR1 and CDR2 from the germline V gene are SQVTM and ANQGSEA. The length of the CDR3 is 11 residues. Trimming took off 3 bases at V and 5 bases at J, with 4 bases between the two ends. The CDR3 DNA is TGCAGCGTTGAGGAGACCGGGGAGCTGTTTTTT. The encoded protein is CSVEETGELFF.

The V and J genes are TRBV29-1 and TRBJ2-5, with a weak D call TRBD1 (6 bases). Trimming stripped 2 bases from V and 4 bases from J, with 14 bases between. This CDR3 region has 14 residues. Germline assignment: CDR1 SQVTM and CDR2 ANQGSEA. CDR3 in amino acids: CSVESQGSGETQYF. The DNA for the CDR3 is TGCAGCGTTGAAAGTCAGGGGTCCGGAGAGACCCAGTACTTC. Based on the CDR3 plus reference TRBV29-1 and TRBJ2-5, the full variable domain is SAVISQKPSRDICQRGTSLTIQCQVDSQVTMMFWYRQQPGQSLTLIATANQGSEATYESGFVIDKFPISRPNLTFSTLTVSNMSPEDSSIYLCSVESQGSGETQYFGPGTRLLVL.

The CDR3: CASNPRTVGIEKLFF. In DNA form, the CDR3 reads TGTGCCAGCAATCCTAGGACGGTGGGGATTGAAAAACTGTTTTTT. The chain carries TRBV28 and TRBJ1-4; no firm D call. The CDR3 is 15 residues long. Per germline, CDR1 MDHEN and CDR2 SYDVKM. Trimming removed 7 bases at V and 7 bases at J, with 19 bases between.

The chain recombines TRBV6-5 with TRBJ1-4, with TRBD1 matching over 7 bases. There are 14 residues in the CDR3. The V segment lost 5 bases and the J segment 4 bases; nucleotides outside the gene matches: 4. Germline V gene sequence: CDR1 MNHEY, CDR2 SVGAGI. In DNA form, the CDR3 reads TGTGCCAGCAGTGACGGACAGGTTAATGAAAAACTGTTTTTT. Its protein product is CASSDGQVNEKLFF.

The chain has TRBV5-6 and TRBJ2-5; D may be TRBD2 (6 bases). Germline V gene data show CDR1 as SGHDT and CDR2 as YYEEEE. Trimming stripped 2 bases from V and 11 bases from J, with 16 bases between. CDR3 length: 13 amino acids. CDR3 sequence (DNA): TGTGCCAGCAGCTTAACAGTGACGGGGGAGCAGTACTTC. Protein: CASSLTVTGEQYF.

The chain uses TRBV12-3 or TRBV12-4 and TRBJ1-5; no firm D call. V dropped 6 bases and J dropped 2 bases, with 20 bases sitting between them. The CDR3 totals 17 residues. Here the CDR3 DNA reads TGTGCCAGCAGCCGTGGACGGGATTTAGGTCGCAATCAGCCCCAGCATTTT. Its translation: CASSRGRDLGRNQPQHF.

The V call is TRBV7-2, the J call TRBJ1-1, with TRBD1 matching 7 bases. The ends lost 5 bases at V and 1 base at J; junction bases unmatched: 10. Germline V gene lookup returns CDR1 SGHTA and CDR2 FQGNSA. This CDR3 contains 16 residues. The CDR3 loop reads CASSVTTGIRNTEAFF. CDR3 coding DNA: TGTGCCAGCAGCGTAACGACAGGGATCCGGAACACTGAAGCTTTCTTT.

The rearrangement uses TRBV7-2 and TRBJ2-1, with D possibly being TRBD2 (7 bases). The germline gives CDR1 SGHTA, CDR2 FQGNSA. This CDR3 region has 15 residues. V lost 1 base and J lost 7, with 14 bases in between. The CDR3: CASSLGGGGGNEQFF. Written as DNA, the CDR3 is TGTGCCAGCAGCTTAGGGGGGGGAGGGGGAAATGAGCAGTTCTTC. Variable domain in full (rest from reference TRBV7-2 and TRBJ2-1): GAGVSQSPSNKVTEKGKDVELRCDPISGHTALYWYRQSLGQGLEFLIYFQGNSAPDKSGLPSDRFSAERTGGSVSTLTIQRTQQEDSAVYLCASSLGGGGGNEQFFGPGTRLTVL.

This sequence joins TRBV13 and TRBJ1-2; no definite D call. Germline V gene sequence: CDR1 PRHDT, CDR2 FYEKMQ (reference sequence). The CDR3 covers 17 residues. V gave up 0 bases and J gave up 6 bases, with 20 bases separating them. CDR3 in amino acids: CASSLGGWGSDGNGYTF. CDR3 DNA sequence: TGTGCCAGCAGCTTAGGCGGCTGGGGTTCGGATGGTAATGGCTACACCTTC.

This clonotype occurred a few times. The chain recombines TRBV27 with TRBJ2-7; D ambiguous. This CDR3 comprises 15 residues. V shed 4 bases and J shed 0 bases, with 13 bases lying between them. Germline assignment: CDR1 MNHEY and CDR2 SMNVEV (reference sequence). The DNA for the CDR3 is TGTGCCAGCAGTTACGGCCGGCTGAGCTCCTACGAGCAGTACTTC. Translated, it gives CASSYGRLSSYEQYF.

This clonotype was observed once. As DNA, the CDR3 is TGTGCCAGCACAACCGGGACAGGGTTTTATGGCTACACCTTC. This sequence encodes CASTTGTGFYGYTF. The chain is built from TRBV6-2 or TRBV6-3 and TRBJ1-2; 9 bases are a match to TRBD1. The V gene end was trimmed by 7 bases and the J gene end by 5 bases; junction bases not matched to a gene: 8. CDR1 is MNHEY, CDR2 SVGEGT, per germline. This CDR3 comprises 14 residues.

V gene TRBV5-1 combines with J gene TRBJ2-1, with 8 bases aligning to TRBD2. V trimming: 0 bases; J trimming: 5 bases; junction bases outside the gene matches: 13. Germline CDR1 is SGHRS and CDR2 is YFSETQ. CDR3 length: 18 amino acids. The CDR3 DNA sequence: TGCGCCAGCAGCTTGGCCGTATCATTGCGGGGGGAAAACAATGAGCAGTTCTTC. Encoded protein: CASSLAVSLRGENNEQFF.

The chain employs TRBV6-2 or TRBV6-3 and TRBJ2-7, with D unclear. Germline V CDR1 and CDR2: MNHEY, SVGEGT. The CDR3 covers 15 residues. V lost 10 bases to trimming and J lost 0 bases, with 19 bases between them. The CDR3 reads CATNPTRLISYEQYF. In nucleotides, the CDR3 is TGTGCCACCAACCCTACGAGACTGATCTCCTACGAGCAGTACTTC.

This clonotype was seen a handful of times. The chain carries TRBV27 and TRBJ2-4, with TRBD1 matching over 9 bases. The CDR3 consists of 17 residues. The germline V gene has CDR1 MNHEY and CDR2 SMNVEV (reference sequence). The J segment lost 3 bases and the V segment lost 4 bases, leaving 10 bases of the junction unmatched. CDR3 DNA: TGTGCCAGCAGTTCAAAAGGACAGGGGAAGGGCAAAAACATTCAGTACTTC. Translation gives CASSSKGQGKGKNIQYF.

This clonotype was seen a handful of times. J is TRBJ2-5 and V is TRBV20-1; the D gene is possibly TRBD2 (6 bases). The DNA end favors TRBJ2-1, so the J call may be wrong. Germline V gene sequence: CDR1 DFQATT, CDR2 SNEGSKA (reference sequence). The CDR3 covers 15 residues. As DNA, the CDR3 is TGCAGTGCTAGAGAGGGCGGGGTTCAACAAGAGACCCAGTTCTTC. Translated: CSAREGGVQQETQFF.

The CDR3 loop is CASSLIGATQETQYF. CDR3 coding DNA: TGTGCCAGCAGCCTGATCGGGGCCACTCAAGAGACCCAGTACTTC. The chain combines TRBV28 with TRBJ2-5; D is perhaps TRBD1 or TRBD2 (5 bases each). Germline V gene lookup returns CDR1 MDHEN and CDR2 SYDVKM. The CDR3 consists of 15 residues. V was shortened by 6 bases and J by 2 bases, with 16 bases between the two germline ends.

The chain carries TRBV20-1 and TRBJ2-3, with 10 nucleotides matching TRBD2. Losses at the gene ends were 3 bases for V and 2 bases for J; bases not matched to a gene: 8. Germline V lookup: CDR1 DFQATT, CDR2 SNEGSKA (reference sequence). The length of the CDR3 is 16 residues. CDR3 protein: CSASGLAGDYTDTQYF. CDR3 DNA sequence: TGCAGTGCTAGTGGTCTAGCGGGGGACTACACAGATACGCAGTATTTT.

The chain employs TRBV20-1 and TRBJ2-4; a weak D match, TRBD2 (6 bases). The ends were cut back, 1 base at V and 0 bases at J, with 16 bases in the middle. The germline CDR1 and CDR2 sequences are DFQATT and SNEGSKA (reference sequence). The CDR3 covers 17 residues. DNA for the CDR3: TGCAGTGCTAGAGGGAGGGGAGTCGGGACAGCCAAAAACATTCAGTACTTC. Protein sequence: CSARGRGVGTAKNIQYF.

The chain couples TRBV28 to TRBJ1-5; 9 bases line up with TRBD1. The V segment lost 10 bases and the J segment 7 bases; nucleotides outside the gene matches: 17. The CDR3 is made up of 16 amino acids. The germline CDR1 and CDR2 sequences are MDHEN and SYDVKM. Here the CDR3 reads CATKPPTGGFSQPQHF. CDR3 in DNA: TGTGCCACCAAGCCCCCTACAGGGGGCTTTAGCCAGCCCCAGCATTTT.

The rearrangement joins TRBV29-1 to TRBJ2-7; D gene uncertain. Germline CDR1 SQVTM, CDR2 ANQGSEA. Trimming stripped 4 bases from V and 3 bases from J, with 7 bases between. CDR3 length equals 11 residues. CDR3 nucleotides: TGCAGCGTTGTGTTTGGCTACGAGCAGTACTTC. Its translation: CSVVFGYEQYF.

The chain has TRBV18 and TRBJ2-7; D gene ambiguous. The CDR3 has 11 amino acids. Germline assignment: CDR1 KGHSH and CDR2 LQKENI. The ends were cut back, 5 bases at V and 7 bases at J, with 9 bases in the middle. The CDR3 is CASSYSKEQYF. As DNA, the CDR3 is TGTGCCAGCTCATACTCCAAGGAGCAGTACTTC.

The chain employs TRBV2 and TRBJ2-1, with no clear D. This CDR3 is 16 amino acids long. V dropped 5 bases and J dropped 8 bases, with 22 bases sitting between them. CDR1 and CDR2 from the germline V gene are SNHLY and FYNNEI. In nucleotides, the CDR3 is TGTGCCAGCAGTCGGACCGTCGGCAACTTCAACGATGAGCAGTTCTTC. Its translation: CASSRTVGNFNDEQFF.

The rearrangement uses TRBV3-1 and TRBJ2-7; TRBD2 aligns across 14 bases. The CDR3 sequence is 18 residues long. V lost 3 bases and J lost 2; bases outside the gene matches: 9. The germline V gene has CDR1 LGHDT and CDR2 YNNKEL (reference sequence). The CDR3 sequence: CASSQPPGLAGDTYEQYF. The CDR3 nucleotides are TGTGCCAGCAGCCAGCCACCGGGACTAGCGGGGGACACCTACGAGCAGTACTTC.

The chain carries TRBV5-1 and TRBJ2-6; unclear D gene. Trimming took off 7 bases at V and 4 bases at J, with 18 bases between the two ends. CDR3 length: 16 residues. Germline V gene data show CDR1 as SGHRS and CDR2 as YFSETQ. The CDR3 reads CASDIGVASGANVLTF. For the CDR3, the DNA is TGCGCCAGCGATATTGGGGTAGCCTCGGGGGCCAACGTCCTGACTTTC.

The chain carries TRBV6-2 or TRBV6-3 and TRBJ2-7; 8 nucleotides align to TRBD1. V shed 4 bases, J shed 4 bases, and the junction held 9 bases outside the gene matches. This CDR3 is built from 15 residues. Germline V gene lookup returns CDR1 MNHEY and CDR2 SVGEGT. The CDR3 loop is CASSSAGTGFYEQYF. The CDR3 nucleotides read TGTGCCAGCAGTTCCGCCGGGACAGGCTTTTACGAGCAGTACTTC.